The 17 T cell receptor beta chains given below trace back to one sample, sequenced in a study of T cell responses to AZD1222 COVID-19 vaccine. Sequencing was performed with immunoSEQ multiplex PCR; in TCRdb, only in-frame clones are kept and a portion is missing. Of more than 100,000 clones in the sample, around 90% were seen once. Sequenced material: peripheral blood, taken 28 days after the second AZD1222 dose. The receptors come from an adult who received the AZD1222 COVID-19 vaccine.

The chain recombines TRBV6-5 with TRBJ2-2; possibly TRBD1 for D (7 bases). CDR1 is MNHEY and CDR2 is SVGAGI in the germline V gene. The CDR3 extends over 14 amino acids. V lost 6 bases, J lost 8 bases, and 16 bases lay in between. The CDR3 coding sequence is TGTGCCAGCAGAGGCGGGACAGTGGGAGGGGAGCTGTTTTTT. Translation: CASRGGTVGGELFF.

This clone was observed a single time. V usage is TRBV6-4 and J usage is TRBJ2-2; possible D gene TRBD2, 5 bases. The CDR3 covers 15 residues. CDR1 is MRHNA and CDR2 is SNTAGT in the germline V gene. Trimming took 6 bases from V and 1 from J, leaving 12 bases between them. Here the CDR3 DNA reads TGTGCCAGCAGCCGGGATCTTCAGAACACCGGGGAGCTGTTTTTT. Translation: CASSRDLQNTGELFF.

The chain links TRBV4-2 to TRBJ2-7; 8 positions agree with TRBD1. Trimming removed 2 bases from V and 4 bases from J; junction bases left unmatched: 7. There are 15 residues in the CDR3. Germline CDR1 and CDR2: LGHNA and YNFKEQ. CDR3: CASSQSRGTGYEQYF. The CDR3 DNA follows: TGTGCCAGCAGCCAATCACGGGGGACAGGTTACGAGCAGTACTTC.

The V call is TRBV19, the J call TRBJ1-2; weak D call: TRBD1 (5 bases). The CDR3 length is 15 residues. Trimming took 10 bases from V and 0 from J, leaving 18 bases between them. CDR1 is LNHDA and CDR2 is SQIVND in the germline V gene (reference sequence). The CDR3 DNA reads as TGTGCCACCTCCCACTCGTCAGGGTCTAACTATGGCTACACCTTC. This translates into CATSHSSGSNYGYTF.

CDR3 sequence reads: CASSIGLAGPSTDTQYF. In DNA, the CDR3 is TGTGCCAGTAGTATTGGTTTGGCGGGGCCTAGCACAGATACGCAGTATTTT. The gene calls are TRBV19 and TRBJ2-3; possible D gene TRBD2, 6 bases. The CDR3 runs to 17 residues. V was trimmed by 3 bases and J by 0 bases, leaving 16 bases between them. Germline V gene sequence: CDR1 LNHDA, CDR2 SQIVND (reference sequence).

The chain links TRBV10-1 to TRBJ1-3, with 7 bases matching TRBD1. The CDR3 is made up of 14 amino acids. V shed 6 bases, J shed 2 bases, and the junction held 4 bases outside the gene matches. Per the germline V gene, CDR1 is WNHNN and CDR2 is SYGVQD (reference sequence). The CDR3 region has the DNA TGCGCCAGCAGCAGGGGGTTGGCTGGAAACACCATATATTTT. Protein sequence: CASSRGLAGNTIYF.

This chain joins TRBV12-5 and TRBJ1-1; 11 nucleotides agree with TRBD1. The CDR3 spans 13 residues. The germline V gene has CDR1 LGHNT and CDR2 FRNRAP. With V trimmed by 5 bases and J by 9 bases, 5 bases remained unmatched. CDR3 nucleotide sequence: TGTGCTAGTGGTATCGGGACAGGGGGTAAAGCTTTCTTT. It yields the protein CASGIGTGGKAFF.

V usage is TRBV19 and J usage is TRBJ1-5; D not resolved. The V gene's germline CDR1 is LNHDA and CDR2 SQIVND (reference sequence). Between the trimmed V and J ends, which lost 5 bases and 6 bases, there was a span of 11 bases. CDR3 length: 13 amino acids. The CDR3 sequence is CASSFGWGQPQHF. The CDR3 bases are TGTGCCAGTAGTTTTGGGTGGGGTCAGCCCCAGCATTTT.

The chain links TRBV19 to TRBJ1-3; D possibly corresponds to TRBD1 (5 bases). The CDR3 is 16 residues long. Germline-derived CDR1 and CDR2 are LNHDA and SQIVND (reference sequence). V lost 1 base to trimming and J lost 0 bases, with 10 bases between them. DNA of the CDR3: TGTGCCAGTAGTATAGGGGACTTACTCTCTGGAAACACCATATATTTT. This translates into CASSIGDLLSGNTIYF. The full variable domain, rest sourced from reference TRBV19 and TRBJ1-3, is DGGITQSPKYLFRKEGQNVTLSCEQNLNHDAMYWYRQDPGQGLRLIYYSQIVNDFQKGDIAEGYSVSREKKESFPLTVTSAQKNPTAFYLCASSIGDLLSGNTIYFGEGSWLTVV.

This sequence joins TRBV10-3 and TRBJ2-1; 10 positions match TRBD2. This CDR3 is 14 amino acids long. Trimming at V came to 6 bases and at J to 4 bases, leaving 3 bases not matched to a gene. Germline assignment: CDR1 ENHRY and CDR2 SYGVKD. As DNA, the CDR3 is TGTGCCATCAGCCGGACTAGCGGTTACAATGAGCAGTTCTTC. This sequence encodes CAISRTSGYNEQFF.

The rearrangement links TRBV13 to TRBJ2-2, with a weak D call TRBD2 (6 bases). Trimming shortened V by 6 bases and J by 1 base, and 12 bases separated the two germline ends. The CDR3 totals 15 residues. Looked up from germline, CDR1 is PRHDT and CDR2 is FYEKMQ (reference sequence). CDR3 bases: TGTGCCAGCAGAATACTCGGGGGGAACACCGGGGAGCTGTTTTTT. Protein product: CASRILGGNTGELFF. The full variable domain, rest sourced from reference TRBV13 and TRBJ2-2, is AAGVIQSPRHLIKEKRETATLKCYPIPRHDTVYWYQQGPGQDPQFLISFYEKMQSDKGSIPDRFSAQQFSDYHSELNMSSLELGDSALYFCASRILGGNTGELFFGEGSRLTVL.

The CDR3 nucleotides read TGTGCCAGCAGTGAGGTTAGGGGAGAGACCCAGTACTTC. Its protein product is CASSEVRGETQYF. This chain uses TRBV2 with TRBJ2-5, with D possibly matching TRBD1 (5 bases). This CDR3 region has 13 residues. V was pared by 3 bases and J by 4 bases, with 9 bases between. Germline loops: CDR1 SNHLY, CDR2 FYNNEI.

The V call is TRBV27, the J call TRBJ1-3; D perhaps matches TRBD1 (6 bases). CDR1 MNHEY and CDR2 SMNVEV come from the germline V gene (reference sequence). The CDR3 runs 16 residues. Trimming took 4 bases from V and 4 from J, leaving 17 bases between them. The CDR3 spells CASSSLDRKVGNTIYF. The CDR3 DNA follows: TGTGCCAGCAGTTCCTTAGACAGGAAGGTCGGAAACACCATATATTTT.

CDR3: CASSPPGGRETQYF. CDR3 coding DNA: TGTGCCAGCTCACCCCCGGGGGGCCGAGAGACCCAGTACTTC. V is TRBV18 and J is TRBJ2-5, with D possibly matching TRBD2 (7 bases). The CDR3 is 14 residues long. The ends were cut back, 3 bases at V and 4 bases at J, with 12 bases in the middle. Germline CDR1 is KGHSH and CDR2 is LQKENI.

A single count supports this clone. The CDR3 sequence: CSVRQGGMNTEAFF. In nucleotides, the CDR3 is TGCAGCGTTAGACAGGGGGGTATGAACACTGAAGCTTTCTTT. The V and J genes are TRBV29-1 and TRBJ1-1, with 9 nucleotides matching TRBD1. V was pared by 5 bases and J by 0 bases, with 4 bases of the junction left unmatched. The CDR3 contains 14 residues. CDR1 SQVTM and CDR2 ANQGSEA come from the germline V gene.

This clone came up a few times. The chain couples TRBV19 to TRBJ1-4; D remains unclear. Trimming took 3 bases from V and 0 from J, leaving 5 bases between them. The CDR3 sequence is 14 residues long. Germline loops: CDR1 LNHDA, CDR2 SQIVND (reference sequence). CDR3 sequence reads: CASSITSTNEKLFF. DNA for the CDR3: TGTGCCAGTAGTATTACGTCAACTAATGAAAAACTGTTTTTT.

V and J are TRBV9 and TRBJ1-3, with 9 positions matching TRBD1. CDR3 length: 15 amino acids. V dropped 0 bases and J dropped 9; count of bases not matched to a gene: 7. The germline V gene encodes CDR1 SGDLS and CDR2 YYNGEE. CDR3 amino acids: CASSVAGQGVGTIYF. The CDR3, as DNA: TGTGCCAGCAGCGTAGCGGGACAGGGTGTGGGCACCATATATTTT.